The 32 T cell receptor beta chains listed next were all sequenced from one sample in a study of identifying expanded T cells in peripheral blood. Produced via immunoSEQ multiplex PCR; TCRdb's table is partial and in-frame only. The sample records more than 50,000 clones, approximately 83% being singletons. The source material was blood. The source of these receptors is a person between 18 and 75 years old in good health.

This chain connects TRBV4-2 to TRBJ1-2, with 8 bases that match TRBD1. J lost 4 bases, V lost 1 base, and 11 bases had no gene match. Germline-derived CDR1 and CDR2 are LGHNA and YNFKEQ. This CDR3 comprises 17 residues. This CDR3 is CASSQGFGQGSTYGYTF. CDR3 nucleotide sequence: TGTGCCAGCAGCCAAGGGTTTGGACAGGGAAGTACCTATGGCTACACCTTC.

The chain links TRBV11-2 to TRBJ2-1; 8 bases fit TRBD2. V dropped 5 bases and J dropped 9; count of bases not matched to a gene: 12. The CDR3 runs to 15 residues. CDR1 is SGHAT and CDR2 is FQNNGV in the germline V gene. The CDR3 region has the DNA TGTGCCAGCAGCCTCAGTCAGCGGGAGTCGGGTGAGCAGTTCTTC. Its protein product is CASSLSQRESGEQFF. The whole variable domain, filled in from reference TRBV11-2 and TRBJ2-1, reads EAGVAQSPRYKIIEKRQSVAFWCNPISGHATLYWYQQILGQGPKLLIQFQNNGVVDDSQLPKDRFSAERLKGVDSTLKIQPAKLEDSAVYLCASSLSQRESGEQFFGPGTRLTVL.

The rearrangement uses TRBV14 and TRBJ1-3, with 8 bases fitting TRBD1. Germline assignment: CDR1 SGHDN and CDR2 FVKESK. The CDR3 runs 18 residues. V lost 2 bases to trimming and J lost 0 bases; unmatched junction nucleotides: 9. The CDR3 reads CASSQRTGPRDSGNTIYF. The CDR3 DNA sequence: TGTGCCAGCAGCCAAAGGACAGGGCCCAGAGACTCTGGAAACACCATATATTTT.

CDR3 DNA: TGTGCCAGCAGCGTAGAATCCAGGCAGGAGACCCAGTACTTC. Translated, it gives CASSVESRQETQYF. This chain uses TRBV9 with TRBJ2-5; no reliable D call. V gave up 0 bases and J gave up 5 bases, with 11 bases separating them. Germline CDR1 reads SGDLS; CDR2 reads YYNGEE. The CDR3 has 14 amino acids.

This clone was seen once. The rearrangement uses TRBV19 and TRBJ1-1; no firm D call. The CDR3 contains 13 residues. Germline values: CDR1 LNHDA, CDR2 SQIVND (reference sequence). V lost 3 bases to trimming and J lost 0 bases, with 5 bases between them. CDR3 amino acids: CASSIVVNTEAFF. The CDR3 DNA follows: TGTGCCAGTAGTATTGTAGTGAACACTGAAGCTTTCTTT.

The J gene is TRBJ2-2, the V gene TRBV6-4; 11 bases are shared with TRBD2. Trimming removed 5 bases from V and 4 bases from J; junction bases left unmatched: 3. CDR1 and CDR2 from the germline V gene are MRHNA and SNTAGT. The CDR3 covers 15 residues. CDR3 amino acids: CASSRTSGGTGELFF. For the CDR3, the DNA is TGTGCCAGCAGTCGCACTAGCGGGGGCACCGGGGAGCTGTTTTTT.

The V gene is TRBV11-2, the J gene TRBJ1-2; D not resolved. V was cut by 8 bases and J by 3 bases, with 19 bases left in between. Germline V CDR1 and CDR2: SGHAT, FQNNGV. The CDR3 consists of 15 residues. For the CDR3, the DNA is TGTGCCAGCTCGACCTGGGCCAGTGGGTACTATGGCTACACCTTC. This translates into CASSTWASGYYGYTF.

The chain combines TRBV5-1 with TRBJ2-7; 11 bases fit TRBD2. V lost 3 bases, J lost 5 bases, and 10 bases stayed unmatched. Germline V CDR1 and CDR2: SGHRS, YFSETQ. The CDR3 has 16 amino acids. The CDR3 here is CASSYFTSGSSNEQYF. The CDR3 DNA sequence: TGCGCCAGCAGCTATTTCACTAGCGGGAGTAGCAACGAGCAGTACTTC. The variable domain in full, completed from reference TRBV5-1 and TRBJ2-7, reads KAGVTQTPRYLIKTRGQQVTLSCSPISGHRSVSWYQQTPGQGLQFLFEYFSETQRNKGNFPGRFSGRQFSNSRSEMNVSTLELGDSALYLCASSYFTSGSSNEQYFGPGTRLTVT.

CDR3 region: CASRPRSTYNSPLHF. CDR3 coding DNA: TGTGCCAGCAGGCCACGGAGCACCTATAATTCACCCCTCCACTTT. The gene calls are TRBV6-5 and TRBJ1-6; D uncertain. V was trimmed by 6 bases and J by 2 bases, leaving 11 bases between them. Germline loops: CDR1 MNHEY, CDR2 SVGAGI. CDR3 length equals 15 residues.

This clone appeared once. The chain joins TRBV7-2 to TRBJ2-7, with 7 bases aligning to TRBD1. Trimming cost V 4 bases and J 0 bases; bases outside gene matches: 6. Germline lookup yields CDR1 SGHTA and CDR2 FQGNSA. This CDR3 region has 15 residues. As DNA, the CDR3 is TGTGCCAGCAGCTCCCGACAGGGTAGCTCCTACGAGCAGTACTTC. Its protein product is CASSSRQGSSYEQYF. Based on the CDR3 plus reference TRBV7-2 and TRBJ2-7, the full variable domain is GAGVSQSPSNKVTEKGKDVELRCDPISGHTALYWYRQSLGQGLEFLIYFQGNSAPDKSGLPSDRFSAERTGGSVSTLTIQRTQQEDSAVYLCASSSRQGSSYEQYFGPGTRLTVT.

The sample holds a few counts of this clone. The V call is TRBV4-3, the J call TRBJ2-4; D remains unclear. The CDR3 consists of 14 residues. V gave up 4 bases and J gave up 8 bases, with 15 bases separating them. From germline, CDR1 is LGHNA and CDR2 YSLEER. In nucleotides, the CDR3 is TGCGCCAGCAGCCGAAACTTAGCCTCTGACATTCAGTACTTC. It yields the protein CASSRNLASDIQYF.

This clone was found once. The rearrangement uses TRBV4-1 and TRBJ1-5; possibly TRBD1 for D (5 bases). Germline V gene data show CDR1 as MGHRA and CDR2 as YSYEKL. The CDR3 totals 17 residues. V lost 1 base, J lost 7 bases, and 20 bases lay in between. CDR3 loop: CASSQGTLLATGQPQHF. CDR3 in DNA: TGCGCCAGCAGCCAAGGGACGCTCCTCGCCACAGGACAGCCCCAGCATTTT.

The chain links TRBV25-1 to TRBJ1-6; no clear D. Germline values: CDR1 MGHDK, CDR2 SYGVNS. There are 15 residues in the CDR3. The V and J ends lost 1 base and 4 bases respectively, with 8 bases between them. The DNA of the CDR3 is TGTGCCAGCAGTGAATCAACCAGATATAATTCACCCCTCCACTTT. Its translation is CASSESTRYNSPLHF.

The chain couples TRBV12-5 to TRBJ2-1; D is ambiguous. V shed 2 bases and J shed 2 bases, with 7 bases lying between them. The CDR3 contains 14 residues. Per germline, CDR1 LGHNT and CDR2 FRNRAP. The CDR3 sequence is CASGLSGTYNEQFF. The DNA for the CDR3 is TGTGCTAGTGGTTTGTCTGGCACCTACAATGAGCAGTTCTTC.

The genes are TRBV5-1 and TRBJ2-5; D is unclear. This CDR3 region has 14 residues. The V gene's germline CDR1 is SGHRS and CDR2 YFSETQ. Trimming pared 4 bases from V and 5 bases from J, leaving 15 bases between. This CDR3 reads CASSDVPRRETQYF. CDR3 nucleotide sequence: TGCGCCAGCAGCGACGTACCTCGACGGGAGACCCAGTACTTC.

This rearrangement joins TRBV19 to TRBJ1-5; D is unresolved. Germline CDR1 and CDR2: LNHDA and SQIVND (reference sequence). Trimming pared 2 bases from V and 2 bases from J, leaving 16 bases between. The CDR3 is 17 residues long. CDR3 nucleotides: TGTGCCAGTAGTATAAAAGCTAATTCGGTGGGCAATCAGCCCCAGCATTTT. It is translated as CASSIKANSVGNQPQHF. The full variable domain, with the rest looked up from reference TRBV19 and TRBJ1-5, is DGGITQSPKYLFRKEGQNVTLSCEQNLNHDAMYWYRQDPGQGLRLIYYSQIVNDFQKGDIAEGYSVSREKKESFPLTVTSAQKNPTAFYLCASSIKANSVGNQPQHFGDGTRLSIL.

This chain links TRBV27 with TRBJ1-5, with TRBD1 identical over 9 bases. V trimming: 7 bases; J trimming: 3 bases; junction bases outside the gene matches: 7. The CDR3 covers 15 residues. From germline, CDR1 is MNHEY and CDR2 SMNVEV (reference sequence). CDR3 nucleotide sequence: TGTGCCAGCAAACCGGGACAGGGCCCCAATCAGCCCCAGCATTTT. Translating gives CASKPGQGPNQPQHF.

This sequence joins TRBV19 and TRBJ2-3; TRBD2 is a possible D gene (6 bases). V was cut by 3 bases and J by 1 base, with 14 bases left in between. Per germline, CDR1 LNHDA and CDR2 SQIVND (reference sequence). The CDR3 has 16 residues. This chain's CDR3 is CASSMGGVEGTDTQYF. CDR3 DNA: TGTGCCAGTAGTATGGGGGGAGTCGAGGGCACAGATACGCAGTATTTT.

This clone was seen just once. V usage is TRBV10-2 and J usage is TRBJ2-7; D remains unclear. Trimming took 3 bases from V and 4 from J, leaving 10 bases between them. Per the germline V gene, CDR1 is WSHSY and CDR2 is SAAADI. The CDR3 is 13 amino acids. The CDR3 coding sequence is TGCGCCAGCAGTGACTCCTGGGCATACGAGCAGTACGTC. Amino acid sequence: CASSDSWAYEQYV.

The chain uses TRBV6-1 and TRBJ2-7, with 12 nucleotides matching TRBD2. The CDR3 is 12 amino acids. The V gene end was trimmed by 6 bases and the J gene end by 8 bases; junction bases not matched to a gene: 2. The germline CDR1 and CDR2 sequences are MNHNS and SASEGT. The CDR3 DNA reads as TGTGCCAGCAGGACTAGCGGGAGTAAGCAGTACTTC. It codes for CASRTSGSKQYF.

This clone has a single count. This chain links TRBV29-1 with TRBJ2-3, with 8 nucleotides matching TRBD2. Germline V gene lookup returns CDR1 SQVTM and CDR2 ANQGSEA. The CDR3 is 15 residues long. V lost 8 bases and J lost 5; bases outside the gene matches: 15. The CDR3 DNA reads TGCAGCTCCCGAACTTCAGCGGGAGTAAGAGATACGCAGTATTTT. This codes for CSSRTSAGVRDTQYF.

The rearrangement joins TRBV28 to TRBJ1-1; D is possibly TRBD1 (6 bases). Germline CDR1 MDHEN, CDR2 SYDVKM. The V end was cut by 2 bases, the J end by 11 bases, with 15 bases between. The CDR3 loop spans 13 amino acids. The CDR3 bases are TGTGCCAGCAGTTTAAGGCAGGGGACGGCGGCTTTCTTT. It encodes CASSLRQGTAAFF.

A few counts support this clone. The rearrangement joins TRBV7-2 to TRBJ2-5; D gene uncertain. The V end was cut by 1 base, the J end by 5 bases, with 5 bases between. The CDR3 runs 12 residues. Germline lookup yields CDR1 SGHTA and CDR2 FQGNSA. Written as DNA, the CDR3 is TGTGCCAGCAGCTTAGGTTTGGAGACCCAGTACTTC. Its translation: CASSLGLETQYF.

This clone turned up a few times. V gene TRBV11-2 combines with J gene TRBJ1-2; D is possibly TRBD1 (6 bases). V was clipped by 0 bases and J by 2 bases, with 13 bases between them. From germline, CDR1 is SGHAT and CDR2 FQNNGV. This CDR3 contains 16 residues. CDR3 nucleotides: TGTGCCAGCAGCTTAGATTCCATGGGGGCAAACTATGGCTACACCTTC. Encoded protein: CASSLDSMGANYGYTF.

This chain uses TRBV18 with TRBJ1-4, with D perhaps TRBD1 (5 bases). CDR1 is KGHSH, CDR2 LQKENI, per germline. This CDR3 is 13 amino acids long. The ends were cut back, 4 bases at V and 8 bases at J, with 11 bases in the middle. The CDR3 DNA reads TGTGCCAGCTCACTAGGGGCAGGAGAAAAACTGTTTTTT. This sequence encodes CASSLGAGEKLFF.

The chain has TRBV4-3 and TRBJ1-2, with D possibly TRBD1 on 5 matching bases. V dropped 8 bases and J dropped 7 bases, with 17 bases sitting between them. CDR3 length equals 13 residues. Germline assignment: CDR1 LGHNA and CDR2 YSLEER. CDR3 in amino acids: CASGGSGSSGYTF. The CDR3, as DNA: TGCGCCAGCGGGGGTTCAGGGTCGAGTGGCTACACCTTC.

The chain couples TRBV5-6 to TRBJ2-1; D uncertain. V was pared by 1 base and J by 7 bases, with 15 bases between. This CDR3 has 15 residues. CDR1 is SGHDT and CDR2 is YYEEEE in the germline V gene. The DNA for the CDR3 is TGTGCCAGCAGCTTGTGGCTTACCGTTAAGAATGAGCAGTTCTTC. The encoded protein is CASSLWLTVKNEQFF.

This clone was seen just once. The genes are TRBV5-6 and TRBJ1-2; D not resolved. V gave up 1 base and J gave up 4 bases, with 8 bases separating them. The CDR3 runs to 13 residues. Germline V gene lookup returns CDR1 SGHDT and CDR2 YYEEEE. CDR3 DNA: TGTGCCAGCAGCTTGTGGCCTGCCTATGGCTACACCTTC. Translating it yields CASSLWPAYGYTF.

The genes are TRBV15 and TRBJ1-5; D unclear. The germline V gene has CDR1 LNHNV and CDR2 YYDKDF (reference sequence). Trimming took off 1 base at V and 7 bases at J, with 5 bases between the two ends. CDR3 length equals 12 residues. CDR3 in DNA: TGTGCCACCAGCAGAGGTAACCAGCCCCAGCATTTT. It specifies CATSRGNQPQHF.

The chain uses TRBV5-4 and TRBJ2-1; 12 nucleotides match TRBD2. The trim removed 3 bases at V and 7 bases at J, leaving 8 bases unmatched. The CDR3 loop spans 16 amino acids. Looked up from germline, CDR1 is SGHNT and CDR2 is YYREEE (reference sequence). This CDR3 reads CASSSGLAGGRNEQFF. Here the CDR3 DNA reads TGTGCCAGCAGCTCGGGGCTAGCGGGGGGGCGGAATGAGCAGTTCTTC.

This rearrangement joins TRBV7-8 to TRBJ2-5; 8 nucleotides align to TRBD2. V was pared by 5 bases and J by 3 bases, with 17 bases of the junction left unmatched. The CDR3 loop spans 18 amino acids. The germline V gene encodes CDR1 SGHVS and CDR2 FQNEAQ. CDR3 sequence: CASSPPRTTSATKETQYF. CDR3 bases: TGTGCCAGCAGCCCACCCCGTACGACTAGCGCAACTAAAGAGACCCAGTACTTC. Variable domain in full (rest from reference TRBV7-8 and TRBJ2-5): GAGVSQSPRYKVAKRGQDVALRCDPISGHVSLFWYQQALGQGPEFLTYFQNEAQLDKSGLPSDRFFAERPEGSVSTLKIQRTQQEDSAVYLCASSPPRTTSATKETQYFGPGTRLLVL.

Concerning this clone: A junction end diverges from the germline sequence, so it may reflect a read error. The chain uses TRBV29-1 and TRBJ2-7; TRBD1 matches at 10 bases. The CDR3 is 14 amino acids. CDR1 is SQVTM and CDR2 is ANQGSEA in the germline V gene. The CDR3, as DNA: TGCAGCGTGGAAGCGGACAGGGGGGGATACGAGCAGTACTTC. Encoded protein: CSVEADRGGYEQYF.